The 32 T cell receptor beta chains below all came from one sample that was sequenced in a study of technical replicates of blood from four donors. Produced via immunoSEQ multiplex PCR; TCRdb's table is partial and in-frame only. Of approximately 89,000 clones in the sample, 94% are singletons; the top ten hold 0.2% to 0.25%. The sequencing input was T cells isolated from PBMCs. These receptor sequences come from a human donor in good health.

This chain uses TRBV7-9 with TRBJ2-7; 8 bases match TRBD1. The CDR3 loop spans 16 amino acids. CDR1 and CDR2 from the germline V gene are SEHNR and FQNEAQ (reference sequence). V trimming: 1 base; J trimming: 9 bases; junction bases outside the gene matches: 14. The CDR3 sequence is CASSLEFARGRVGQYF. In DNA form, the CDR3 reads TGTGCCAGCAGCTTAGAGTTCGCCAGGGGGCGAGTAGGGCAGTACTTC.

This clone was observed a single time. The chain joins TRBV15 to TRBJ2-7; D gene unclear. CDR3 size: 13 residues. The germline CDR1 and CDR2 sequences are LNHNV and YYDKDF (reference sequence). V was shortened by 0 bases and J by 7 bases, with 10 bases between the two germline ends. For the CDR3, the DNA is TGTGCCACCAGCAGAGATCGCGAAAAGGAGCAGTACTTC. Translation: CATSRDREKEQYF.

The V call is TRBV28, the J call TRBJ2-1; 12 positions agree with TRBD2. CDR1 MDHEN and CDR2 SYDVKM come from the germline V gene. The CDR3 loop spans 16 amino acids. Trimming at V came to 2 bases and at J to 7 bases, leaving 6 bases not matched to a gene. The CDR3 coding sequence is TGTGCCAGCAGTTTACTAACTAGCGGGAGGAGAAATGAGCAGTTCTTC. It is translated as CASSLLTSGRRNEQFF.

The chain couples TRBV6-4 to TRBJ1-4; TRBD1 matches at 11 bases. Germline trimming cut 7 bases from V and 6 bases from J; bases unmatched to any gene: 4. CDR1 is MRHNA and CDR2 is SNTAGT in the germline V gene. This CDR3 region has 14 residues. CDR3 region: CASNPGQGDEKLFF. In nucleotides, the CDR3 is TGTGCCAGCAATCCGGGACAGGGGGATGAAAAACTGTTTTTT.

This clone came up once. CDR3 protein: CAISESGTGKDNEQFF. CDR3 sequence (DNA): TGTGCCATCAGTGAGTCGGGGACAGGGAAGGACAATGAGCAGTTCTTC. The chain employs TRBV10-3 and TRBJ2-1; 9 positions agree with TRBD1. V trimming: 0 bases; J trimming: 5 bases; junction bases outside the gene matches: 5. The CDR3 contains 16 residues. Germline values: CDR1 ENHRY, CDR2 SYGVKD.

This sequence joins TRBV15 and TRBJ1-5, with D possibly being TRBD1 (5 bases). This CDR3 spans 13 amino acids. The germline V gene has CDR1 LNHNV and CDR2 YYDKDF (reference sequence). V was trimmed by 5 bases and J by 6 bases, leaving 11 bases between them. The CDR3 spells CATSLGRRQPQHF. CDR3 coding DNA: TGTGCCACCAGCCTGGGGCGGCGTCAGCCCCAGCATTTT.

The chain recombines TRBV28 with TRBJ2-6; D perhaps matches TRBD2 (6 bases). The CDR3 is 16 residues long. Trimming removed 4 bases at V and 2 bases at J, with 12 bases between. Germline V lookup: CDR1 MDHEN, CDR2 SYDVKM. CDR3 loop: CASSSGGKTGANVLTF. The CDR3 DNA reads TGTGCCAGCAGTTCGGGCGGGAAGACTGGGGCCAACGTCCTGACTTTC.

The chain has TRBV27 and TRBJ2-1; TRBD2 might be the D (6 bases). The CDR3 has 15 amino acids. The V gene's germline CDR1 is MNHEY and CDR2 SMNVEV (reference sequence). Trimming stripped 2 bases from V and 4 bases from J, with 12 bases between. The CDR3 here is CASSLGTDSYNEQFF. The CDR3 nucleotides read TGTGCCAGCAGTTTAGGGACTGACAGTTACAATGAGCAGTTCTTC.

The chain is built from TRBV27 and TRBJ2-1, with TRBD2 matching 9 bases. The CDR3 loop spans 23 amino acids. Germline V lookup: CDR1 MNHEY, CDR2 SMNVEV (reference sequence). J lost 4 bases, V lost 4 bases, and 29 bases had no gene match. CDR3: CASSSKGSPITGDGGRAYNEQFF. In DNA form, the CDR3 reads TGTGCCAGCAGTTCTAAGGGATCCCCTATTACAGGGGACGGCGGGAGGGCGTACAATGAGCAGTTCTTC.

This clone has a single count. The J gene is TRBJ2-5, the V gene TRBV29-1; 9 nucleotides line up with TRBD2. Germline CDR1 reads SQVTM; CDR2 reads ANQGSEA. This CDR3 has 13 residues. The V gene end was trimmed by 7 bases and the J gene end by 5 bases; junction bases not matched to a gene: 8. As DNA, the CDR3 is TGCAGCGCATGTAGCGGGAGCGGTGAGACCCAGTACTTC. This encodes CSACSGSGETQYF. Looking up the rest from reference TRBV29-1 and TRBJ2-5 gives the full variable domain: SAVISQKPSRDICQRGTSLTIQCQVDSQVTMMFWYRQQPGQSLTLIATANQGSEATYESGFVIDKFPISRPNLTFSTLTVSNMSPEDSSIYLCSACSGSGETQYFGPGTRLLVL.

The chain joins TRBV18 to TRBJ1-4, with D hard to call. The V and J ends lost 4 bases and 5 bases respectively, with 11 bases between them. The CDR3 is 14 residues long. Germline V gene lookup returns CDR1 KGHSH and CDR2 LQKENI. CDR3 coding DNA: TGTGCCAGCTCACTCCTCAGGATAAATGAAAAACTGTTTTTT. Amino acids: CASSLLRINEKLFF. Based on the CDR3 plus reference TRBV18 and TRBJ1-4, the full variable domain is NAGVMQNPRHLVRRRGQEARLRCSPMKGHSHVYWYRQLPEEGLKFMVYLQKENIIDESGMPKERFSAEFPKEGPSILRIQQVVRGDSAAYFCASSLLRINEKLFFGSGTQLSVL.

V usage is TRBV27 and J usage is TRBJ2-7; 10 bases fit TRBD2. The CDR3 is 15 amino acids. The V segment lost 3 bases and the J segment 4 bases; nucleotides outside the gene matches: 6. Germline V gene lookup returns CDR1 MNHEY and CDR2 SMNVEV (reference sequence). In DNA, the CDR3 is TGTGCCAGCAGTTTCTCAGCGGGAGGGTTGTACGAGCAGTACTTC. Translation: CASSFSAGGLYEQYF.

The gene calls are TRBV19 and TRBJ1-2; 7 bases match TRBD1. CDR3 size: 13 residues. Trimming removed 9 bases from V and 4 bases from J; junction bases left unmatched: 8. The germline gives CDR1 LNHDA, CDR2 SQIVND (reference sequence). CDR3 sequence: CASSPGGSYGYTF. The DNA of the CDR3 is TGTGCCAGCTCGCCAGGGGGGAGCTATGGCTACACCTTC.

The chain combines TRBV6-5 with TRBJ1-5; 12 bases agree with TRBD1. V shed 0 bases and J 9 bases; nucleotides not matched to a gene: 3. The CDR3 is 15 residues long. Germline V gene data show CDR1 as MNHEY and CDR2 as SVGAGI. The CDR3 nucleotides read TGTGCCAGCAGTTACTCGGGACAGGGGGCTTGGCCCCAGCATTTT. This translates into CASSYSGQGAWPQHF.

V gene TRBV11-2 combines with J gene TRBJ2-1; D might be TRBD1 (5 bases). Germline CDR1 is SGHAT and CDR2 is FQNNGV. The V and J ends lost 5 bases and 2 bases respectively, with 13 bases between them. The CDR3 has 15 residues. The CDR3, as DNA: TGTGCCAGCAGCCCAAGACAGACAACCTACAATGAGCAGTTCTTC. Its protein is CASSPRQTTYNEQFF.

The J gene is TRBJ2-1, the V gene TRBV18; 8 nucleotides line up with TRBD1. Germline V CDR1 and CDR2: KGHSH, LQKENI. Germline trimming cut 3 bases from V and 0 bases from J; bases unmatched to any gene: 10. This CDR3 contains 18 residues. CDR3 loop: CASSPSVNRGNSYNEQFF. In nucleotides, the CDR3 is TGTGCCAGCTCACCGAGTGTTAACAGGGGGAACTCCTACAATGAGCAGTTCTTC.

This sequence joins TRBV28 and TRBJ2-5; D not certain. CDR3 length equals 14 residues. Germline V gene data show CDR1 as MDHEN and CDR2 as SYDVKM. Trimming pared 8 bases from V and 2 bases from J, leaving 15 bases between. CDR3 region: CASYSPRGQETQYF. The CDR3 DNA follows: TGTGCCAGCTACTCACCCCGAGGACAAGAGACCCAGTACTTC.

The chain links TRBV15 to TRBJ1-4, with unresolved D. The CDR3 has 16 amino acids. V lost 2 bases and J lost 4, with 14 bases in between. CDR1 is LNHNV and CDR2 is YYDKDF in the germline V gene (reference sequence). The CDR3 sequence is CATSRLALAGNEKLFF. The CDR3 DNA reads TGTGCCACCAGCAGATTAGCCTTAGCGGGTAATGAAAAACTGTTTTTT.

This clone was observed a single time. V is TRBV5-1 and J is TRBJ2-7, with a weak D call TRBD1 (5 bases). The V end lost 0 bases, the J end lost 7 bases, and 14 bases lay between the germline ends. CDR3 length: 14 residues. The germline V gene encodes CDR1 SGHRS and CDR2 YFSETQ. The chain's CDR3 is CASSLDPDYREQYF. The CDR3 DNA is TGCGCCAGCAGCTTGGATCCGGATTACAGGGAGCAGTACTTC.

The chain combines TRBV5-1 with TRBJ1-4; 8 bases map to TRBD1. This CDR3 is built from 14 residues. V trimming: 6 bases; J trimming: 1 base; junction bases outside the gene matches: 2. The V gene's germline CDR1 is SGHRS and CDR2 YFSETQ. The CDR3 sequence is CASTGGLTNEKLFF. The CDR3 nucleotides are TGCGCCAGCACAGGGGGCCTAACTAATGAAAAACTGTTTTTT.

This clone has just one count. The DNA for the CDR3 is TGTGCCAGTAGTATACAAAACTCCGGGGGGGGACAGCCCCAGCATTTT. The encoded protein is CASSIQNSGGGQPQHF. This chain connects TRBV19 to TRBJ1-5, with a weak D call TRBD1 (5 bases). The CDR3 runs 16 residues. CDR1 LNHDA and CDR2 SQIVND come from the germline V gene (reference sequence). V lost 2 bases to trimming and J lost 7 bases, with 18 bases between them.

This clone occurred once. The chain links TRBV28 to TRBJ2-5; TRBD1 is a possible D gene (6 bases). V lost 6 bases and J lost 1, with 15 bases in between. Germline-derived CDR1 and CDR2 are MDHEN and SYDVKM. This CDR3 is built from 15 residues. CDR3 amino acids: CASRLTGTPQETQYF. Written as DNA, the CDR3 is TGTGCCAGCAGGCTAACCGGGACACCCCAAGAGACCCAGTACTTC.

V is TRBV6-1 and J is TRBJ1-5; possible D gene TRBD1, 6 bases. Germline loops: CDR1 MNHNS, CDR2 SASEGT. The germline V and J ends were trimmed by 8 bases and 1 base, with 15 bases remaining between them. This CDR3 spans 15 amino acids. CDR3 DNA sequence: TGTGCCAGCCTAGGGGGGGGTTTGAGCAATCAGCCCCAGCATTTT. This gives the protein CASLGGGLSNQPQHF.

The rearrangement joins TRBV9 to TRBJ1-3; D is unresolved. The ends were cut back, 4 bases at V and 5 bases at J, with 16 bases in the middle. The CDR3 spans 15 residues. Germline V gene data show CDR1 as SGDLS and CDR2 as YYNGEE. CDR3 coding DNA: TGTGCCAGCAGCTCCCCCACGAGGAGTAGAAACACCATATATTTT. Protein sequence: CASSSPTRSRNTIYF.

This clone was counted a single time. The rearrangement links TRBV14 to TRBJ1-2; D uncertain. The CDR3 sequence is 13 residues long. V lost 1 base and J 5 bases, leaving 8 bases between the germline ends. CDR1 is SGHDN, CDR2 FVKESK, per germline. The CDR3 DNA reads TGTGCCAGCAGCCAAGTGGTAGAATATGGCTACACCTTC. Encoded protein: CASSQVVEYGYTF.

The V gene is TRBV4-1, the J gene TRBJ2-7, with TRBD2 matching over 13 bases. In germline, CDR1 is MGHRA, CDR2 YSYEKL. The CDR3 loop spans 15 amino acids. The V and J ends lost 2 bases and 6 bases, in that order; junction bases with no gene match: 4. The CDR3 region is CASSQPTSGRFEQYF. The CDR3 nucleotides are TGCGCCAGCAGCCAACCGACTAGCGGGAGGTTCGAGCAGTACTTC.

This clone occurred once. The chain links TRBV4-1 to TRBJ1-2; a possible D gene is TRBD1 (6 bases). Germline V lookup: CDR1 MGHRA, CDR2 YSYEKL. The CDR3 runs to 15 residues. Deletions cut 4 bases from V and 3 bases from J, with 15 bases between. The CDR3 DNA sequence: TGCGCCAGCAGCCCCGAGACAGGCCCGTACTATGGCTACACCTTC. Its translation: CASSPETGPYYGYTF.

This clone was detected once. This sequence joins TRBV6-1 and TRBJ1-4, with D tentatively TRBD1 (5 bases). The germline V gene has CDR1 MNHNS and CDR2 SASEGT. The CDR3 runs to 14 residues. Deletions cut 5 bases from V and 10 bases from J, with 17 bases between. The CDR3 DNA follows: TGTGCCAGCAGTTGGGACTCCGGGAGTGGAAAACTGTTTTTT. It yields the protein CASSWDSGSGKLFF.

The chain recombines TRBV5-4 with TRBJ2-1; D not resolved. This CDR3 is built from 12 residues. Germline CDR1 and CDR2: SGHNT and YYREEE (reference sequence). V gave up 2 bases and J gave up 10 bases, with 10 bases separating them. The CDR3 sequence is CASSFISSEQFF. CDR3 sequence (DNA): TGTGCCAGCAGCTTTATATCCTCGGAGCAGTTCTTC. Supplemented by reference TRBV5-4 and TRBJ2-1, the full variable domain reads ETGVTQSPTHLIKTRGQQVTLRCSSQSGHNTVSWYQQALGQGPQFIFQYYREEENGRGNFPPRFSGLQFPNYSSELNVNALELDDSALYLCASSFISSEQFFGPGTRLTVL.

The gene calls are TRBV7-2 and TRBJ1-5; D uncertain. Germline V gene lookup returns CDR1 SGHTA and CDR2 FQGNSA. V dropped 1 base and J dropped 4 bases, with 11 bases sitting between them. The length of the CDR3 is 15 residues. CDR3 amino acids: CASSLVSGFNQPQHF. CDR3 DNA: TGTGCCAGCAGCTTAGTCTCAGGATTTAATCAGCCCCAGCATTTT.

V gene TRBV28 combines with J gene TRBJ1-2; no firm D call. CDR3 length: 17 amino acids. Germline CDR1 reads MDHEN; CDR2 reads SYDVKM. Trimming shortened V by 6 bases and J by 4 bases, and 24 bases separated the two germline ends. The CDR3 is CASSNNPGSGSFYGYTF. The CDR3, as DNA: TGTGCCAGCAGCAACAACCCAGGCAGCGGCTCCTTCTATGGCTACACCTTC.

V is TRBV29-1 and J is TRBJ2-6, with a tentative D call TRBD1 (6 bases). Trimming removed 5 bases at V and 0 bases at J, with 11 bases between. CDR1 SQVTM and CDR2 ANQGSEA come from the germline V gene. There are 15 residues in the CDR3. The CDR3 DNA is TGCAGCGTTACAGGGACGGGCTCTGGGGCCAACGTCCTGACTTTC. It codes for CSVTGTGSGANVLTF.